The 11 T cell receptor beta chains in this list originate from one sample, sequenced in a study of T-cell reconstitution after alpha-beta-depleted transplantation in children. The library targeted TCRbeta and was prepared with unique molecular identifiers. One entry per CDR3 protein, called by TCRdb with MiXCR from the PCR reads. The sample lists about 340,000 distinct CDR3 sequences, about a tenth occurring once. The sequencing used PBMCs from the stem cell graft donor, collected from the stem cell graft. These receptor sequences come from a human donor who donated a stem cell graft to a child with acute lymphoblastic leukemia.

As regards this clonotype: A much more abundant neighbour one base away suggests this may be a read error. The CDR3 sequence is CAGSLASVSYNEQFF. Here the CDR3 DNA reads TGCGCCGGCAGCTTGGCTAGTGTTTCCTACAATGAGCAGTTCTTC. The genes are TRBV5-1 and TRBJ2-1, with no clear D. Germline V CDR1 and CDR2: SGHRS, YFSETQ. The CDR3 consists of 15 residues.

This clonotype was detected only a few times. The chain joins TRBV27 to TRBJ2-3, with unresolved D. The CDR3 length is 15 residues. Trimming cost V 0 bases and J 0 bases, with 7 bases left between them. Germline-derived CDR1 and CDR2 are MNHEY and SMNVEV (reference sequence). CDR3 in DNA: TGTGCCAGCAGTTTATCGCCAGCTAGCACAGATACGCAGTATTTT. Its protein product is CASSLSPASTDTQYF.

The sample holds many counts of this clonotype. The V call is TRBV20-1, the J call TRBJ2-3; D ambiguous. The CDR3 totals 14 residues. Germline values: CDR1 DFQATT, CDR2 SNEGSKA (reference sequence). Trimming cost V 3 bases and J 3 bases, with 13 bases left between them. The DNA of the CDR3 is TGCAGTGCTAGCGCCCCTCTTCGGACAGATACGCAGTATTTT. Translated: CSASAPLRTDTQYF.

The CDR3 region has the DNA TGCGCCAGCAGCTTTGGGGACAGGGCCTACAATGAGCAGTTCTTC. This codes for CASSFGDRAYNEQFF. The V gene is TRBV5-1, the J gene TRBJ2-1, with 9 bases fitting TRBD1. Unmatched junction bases numbered 2, after V lost 2 bases and J lost 2 bases. CDR1 SGHRS and CDR2 YFSETQ come from the germline V gene. This CDR3 contains 15 residues.

The J gene is TRBJ2-1, the V gene TRBV9; 14 bases match TRBD2. J was trimmed by 9 bases and V by 3 bases; bases with no gene match: 2. In germline, CDR1 is SGDLS, CDR2 YYNGEE. The CDR3 runs to 14 residues. As DNA, the CDR3 is TGTGCCAGCAGCGGAGGGACTAGCGGGAGTGAGCAGTTCTTC. Amino acids: CASSGGTSGSEQFF.

The table lists this clonotype with many counts. The J gene is TRBJ1-3, the V gene TRBV29-1; the D gene is possibly TRBD1 (5 bases). CDR1 SQVTM and CDR2 ANQGSEA come from the germline V gene. The V end lost 2 bases, the J end lost 1 base, and 15 bases lay between the germline ends. The CDR3 is 16 amino acids. CDR3 nucleotide sequence: TGCAGCGTTGAATCCGCCGACAGCTGGTCTGGAAACACCATATATTTT. Amino acid sequence: CSVESADSWSGNTIYF.

This clonotype was counted a few times. V is TRBV10-3 and J is TRBJ2-1; tentative D call: TRBD2 (6 bases). The CDR3 sequence is 14 residues long. V was cut by 6 bases and J by 7 bases, with 16 bases left in between. CDR1 and CDR2 (germline): ENHRY, SYGVKD. The CDR3: CAISPGPAGNEQFF. The CDR3 coding sequence is TGTGCCATCAGCCCGGGCCCCGCGGGGAATGAGCAGTTCTTC.

This rearrangement joins TRBV6-5 to TRBJ1-2, with a tentative D call TRBD1 (6 bases). Deletions cut 5 bases from V and 4 bases from J, with 14 bases between. The CDR3 is made up of 14 amino acids. CDR1 is MNHEY, CDR2 SVGAGI, per germline. Here the CDR3 reads CASSIRQASYGYTF. CDR3 nucleotide sequence: TGTGCCAGCAGTATTCGACAGGCCTCCTATGGCTACACCTTC.

The rearrangement uses TRBV27 and TRBJ1-6; possibly TRBD1 for D (5 bases). The CDR3 loop spans 17 amino acids. The V gene's germline CDR1 is MNHEY and CDR2 SMNVEV (reference sequence). V was cut by 7 bases and J by 0 bases, with 16 bases left in between. The CDR3 DNA reads TGTGCCAGCAAGAGGAGACAGACGAGCTCCTATAATTCACCCCTCCACTTT. The encoded protein is CASKRRQTSSYNSPLHF.

The V gene is TRBV4-1, the J gene TRBJ2-5, with TRBD2 identical over 11 bases. The germline CDR1 and CDR2 sequences are MGHRA and YSYEKL. The V gene end was trimmed by 1 base and the J gene end by 5 bases; junction bases not matched to a gene: 6. This CDR3 comprises 16 residues. The CDR3: CASSQAPSGRRETQYF. Written as DNA, the CDR3 is TGCGCCAGCAGCCAAGCGCCTAGCGGGAGGCGGGAGACCCAGTACTTC.

The CDR3 DNA sequence: TGTGCCAGCAGTTACGGCCGACTTAATGAAAAACTGTTTTTT. As protein: CASSYGRLNEKLFF. V gene TRBV6-2 or TRBV6-3 combines with J gene TRBJ1-4; D is unresolved. V shed 2 bases and J shed 4 bases, with 8 bases lying between them. This CDR3 has 14 amino acids. Germline CDR1 reads MNHEY; CDR2 reads SVGEGT.